This TCR beta chain comes out of a study of blood T cell repertoires in COVID-19. The overall study: Researchers got acute and convalescent COVID-19 samples from the United States, Italy and Spain. T cells, B-cell-depleted T cells, or PBMCs provided the cDNA or gDNA that served as material.

In the original processing: Using reference gene primer amplification, nucleated cell counts were estimated. Data came from immunoSEQ multiplex PCR; TCRdb stores just in-frame clones and leaves some out. That table gives V, J and clone size, and the DNA gave D and trimming. The sample contains about 190,000 clones, 84% of which appear only once. CDR3 size: 15 residues. CDR1 is SGHTA, CDR2 FQGNSA, per germline. Deletions cut 6 bases from V and 2 bases from J, with 13 bases between. Specimen: peripheral blood. The source of this sequence is a human donor in a cohort sampled during active COVID-19. This chain connects TRBV7-2 to TRBJ1-4; D not certain. This CDR3 reads CASRRASGTNEKLFF. Written as DNA, the CDR3 is TGTGCCAGCAGGAGAGCGTCGGGGACTAATGAAAAACTGTTTTTT.